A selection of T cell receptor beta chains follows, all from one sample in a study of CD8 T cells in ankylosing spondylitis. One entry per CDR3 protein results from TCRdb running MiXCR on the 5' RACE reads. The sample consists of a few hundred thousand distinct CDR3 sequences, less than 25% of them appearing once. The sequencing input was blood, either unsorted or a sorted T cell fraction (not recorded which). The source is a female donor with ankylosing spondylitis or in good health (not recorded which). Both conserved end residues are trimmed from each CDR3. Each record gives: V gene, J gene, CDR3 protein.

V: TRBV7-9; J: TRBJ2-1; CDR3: ASSSAGGGAYNEQF
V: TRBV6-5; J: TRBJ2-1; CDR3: ASSHPGTNEQF
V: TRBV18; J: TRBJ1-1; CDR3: ASTPLGGGSNTEAF
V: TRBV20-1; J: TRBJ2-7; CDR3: SAREKGGRGY
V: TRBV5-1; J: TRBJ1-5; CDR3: ASSSTGDSNQPQH
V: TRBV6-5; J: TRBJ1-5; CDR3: ASSYSGGQSNQPQH
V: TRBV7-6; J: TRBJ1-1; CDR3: ASSLRQLTYTEAF
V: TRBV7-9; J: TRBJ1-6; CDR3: ASKTGDESPLH
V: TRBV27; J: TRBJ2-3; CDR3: ASSLGGITQY
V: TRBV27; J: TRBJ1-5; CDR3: ASSFQGLSQPQH
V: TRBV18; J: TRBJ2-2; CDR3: ASSPNLGGTNTGELF
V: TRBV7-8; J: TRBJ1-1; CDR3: ASSSNRGLKNTEAF
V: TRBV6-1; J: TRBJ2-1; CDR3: ASMGAASYNEQF
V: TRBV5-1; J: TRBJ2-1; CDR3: ASSRGLAGGWNEQF
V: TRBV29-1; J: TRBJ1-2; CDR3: SVVWAQGYT
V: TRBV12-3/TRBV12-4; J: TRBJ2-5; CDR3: ASSRPVQETQY